This is a list of T cell receptor beta chains from one sample in a study of cytomegalovirus exposure and HLA in healthy donors. Repertoires were generated with immunoSEQ multiplex PCR, while TCRdb's copy carries only in-frame clones and drops some. The sample lists roughly 100,000 clones, about 59% occurring once. The sample consisted of PBMCs. The origin of the receptors is a man in his thirties or forties in good health and CMV-seropositive. Each CDR3 is given with its conserved first and last residue.

V: TRBV7-2
J: TRBJ2-6
CDR3: CASSLVVSSGANVLTF

V: TRBV6-1
J: TRBJ2-5
CDR3: CASSEVGQRTQYF

V: TRBV10-3
J: TRBJ2-7
CDR3: CAIQTGGIYEQYF

V: TRBV4-1
J: TRBJ2-3
CDR3: CASSPEASGGARQYF

V: TRBV10-3
J: TRBJ1-1
CDR3: CAISITGGTEAFF

V: TRBV10-3
J: TRBJ2-5
CDR3: CAISEVGQGRETQYF

V: TRBV6-5
J: TRBJ2-7
CDR3: CASSYSKTGTYEQYF

V: TRBV6-6
J: TRBJ2-3
CDR3: CASSYPAGGVKDTQYF

V: TRBV5-1
J: TRBJ1-2
CDR3: CASSLYTGTGGEGYTF

V: TRBV7-9
J: TRBJ1-3
CDR3: CASSLQDSFLAGNTIYF

V: TRBV27
J: TRBJ1-1
CDR3: CASSVGAGGNTEAFF

V: TRBV18
J: TRBJ2-7
CDR3: CASSPPGIQGGSYEQYF

V: TRBV11-3
J: TRBJ2-1
CDR3: CASGTSGHNEQFF

V: TRBV2
J: TRBJ1-2
CDR3: CASRGGGDGYTF

V: TRBV11-2
J: TRBJ1-1
CDR3: CASSSLQGAHTEAFF

V: TRBV15
J: TRBJ1-5
CDR3: CATSIYRDQPQHF

V: TRBV14
J: TRBJ2-7
CDR3: CASSLSDSLVEYF

V: TRBV9
J: TRBJ1-2
CDR3: CASSVDRGGSNYGYTF

V: TRBV7-2
J: TRBJ1-5
CDR3: CASSETGDQPQHF

V: TRBV7-2
J: TRBJ2-1
CDR3: CASSLLAGYNEQFF

V: TRBV29-1
J: TRBJ1-2
CDR3: CSTGVANYGYTF

V: TRBV4-1
J: TRBJ2-1
CDR3: CASTLQAEGGNEQFF

V: TRBV11-2
J: TRBJ2-1
CDR3: CASSPGPSGGYDEQFF

V: TRBV30
J: TRBJ2-7
CDR3: CAWSRLGQATYEQYF

V: TRBV9
J: TRBJ2-2
CDR3: CASSVGGGNTGELFF

V: TRBV1
J: TRBJ2-1
CDR3: CTSSQPQGVNNEQFF

V: TRBV19
J: TRBJ2-7
CDR3: CASRLAGAYEQYF

V: TRBV11-2
J: TRBJ2-4
CDR3: CASSLDGAPNLQYF

V: TRBV6-1
J: TRBJ1-3
CDR3: CASSVARGLGGNTIYF

V: TRBV6-5
J: TRBJ2-7
CDR3: CASSTGTGTYEQYF

V: TRBV7-8
J: TRBJ2-7
CDR3: CASSLRVSNNFYEQYF

V: TRBV6-5
J: TRBJ1-1
CDR3: CASSYGENTEAFF

V: TRBV5-4
J: TRBJ2-6
CDR3: CASSAYSGANVLTF

V: TRBV7-9
J: TRBJ2-7
CDR3: CSSSPTVSYEQYF

V: TRBV5-1
J: TRBJ2-5
CDR3: CASSWAEGLKQYF

V: TRBV4-1
J: TRBJ2-1
CDR3: CASSHPRGSGRVEFF

V: TRBV29-1
J: TRBJ2-3
CDR3: CSVEDTPLAGDTQYF

V: TRBV13
J: TRBJ2-1
CDR3: CASSQDYNEQFF

V: TRBV6-5
J: TRBJ2-1
CDR3: CASRRTGNNEQFF

V: TRBV7-8
J: TRBJ2-5
CDR3: CASSPSGFQETQYF